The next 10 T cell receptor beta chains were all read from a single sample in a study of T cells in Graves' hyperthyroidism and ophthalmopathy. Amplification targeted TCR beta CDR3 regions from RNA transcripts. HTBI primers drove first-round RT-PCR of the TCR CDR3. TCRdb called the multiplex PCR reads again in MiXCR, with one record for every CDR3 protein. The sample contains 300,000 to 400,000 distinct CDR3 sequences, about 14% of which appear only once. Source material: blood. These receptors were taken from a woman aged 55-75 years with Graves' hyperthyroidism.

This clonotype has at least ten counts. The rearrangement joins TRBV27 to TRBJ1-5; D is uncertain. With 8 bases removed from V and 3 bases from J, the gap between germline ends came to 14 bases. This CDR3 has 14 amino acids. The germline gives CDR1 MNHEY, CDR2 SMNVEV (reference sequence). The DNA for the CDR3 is TGTGCCAGCGGGCAGGTGGGATCCAATCAGCCCCAGCATTTT. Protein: CASGQVGSNQPQHF.

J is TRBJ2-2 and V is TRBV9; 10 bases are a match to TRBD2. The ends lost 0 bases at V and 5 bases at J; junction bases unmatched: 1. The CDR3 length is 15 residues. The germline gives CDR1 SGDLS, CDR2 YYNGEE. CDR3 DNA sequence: TGTGCCAGCAGCGTAGGGACTAGCGGTACCGGGGAGCTGTTTTTT. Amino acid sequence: CASSVGTSGTGELFF.

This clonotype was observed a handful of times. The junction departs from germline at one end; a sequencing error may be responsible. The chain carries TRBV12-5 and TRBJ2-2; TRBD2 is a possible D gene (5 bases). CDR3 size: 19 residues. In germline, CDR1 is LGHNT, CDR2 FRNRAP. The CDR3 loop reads CASGLVLIRGPSNTGELLF. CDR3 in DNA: TGTGCTAGTGGTTTGGTACTGATCCGGGGTCCATCGAACACCGGGGAGCTGCTTTTT.

The CDR3 is CASRGLPAKRWEFF. In nucleotides, the CDR3 is TGTGCCAGCAGGGGACTTCCCGCTAAAAGGTGGGAGTTCTTC. V is TRBV2 and J is TRBJ2-1, with a tentative D call TRBD2 (6 bases). V dropped 6 bases and J dropped 14 bases, with 23 bases sitting between them. The length of the CDR3 is 14 residues. From germline, CDR1 is SNHLY and CDR2 FYNNEI.

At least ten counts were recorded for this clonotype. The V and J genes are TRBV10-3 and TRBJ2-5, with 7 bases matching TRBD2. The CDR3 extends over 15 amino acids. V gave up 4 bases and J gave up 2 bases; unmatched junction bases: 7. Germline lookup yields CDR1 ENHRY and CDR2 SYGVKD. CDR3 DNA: TGTGCCATCAGTGGCAGCGGGACTCTTCAAGAGACCCAGTACTTC. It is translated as CAISGSGTLQETQYF.

CDR3 sequence: CASSLDAGSYEQYF. The DNA for the CDR3 is TGCGCCAGCAGCTTGGACGCGGGCTCCTACGAGCAGTACTTC. The rearrangement links TRBV5-1 to TRBJ2-7; perhaps TRBD2 as D (5 bases). Trimming took off 0 bases at V and 0 bases at J, with 7 bases between the two ends. The CDR3 contains 14 residues. Per the germline V gene, CDR1 is SGHRS and CDR2 is YFSETQ.

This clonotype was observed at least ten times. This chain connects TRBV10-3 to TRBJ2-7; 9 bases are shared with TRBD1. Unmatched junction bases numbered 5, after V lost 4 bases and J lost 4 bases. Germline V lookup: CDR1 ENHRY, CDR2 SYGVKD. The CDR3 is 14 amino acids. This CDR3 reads CAISVGTGSYEQYF. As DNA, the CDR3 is TGTGCCATCAGTGTTGGGACAGGGTCGTACGAGCAGTACTTC.

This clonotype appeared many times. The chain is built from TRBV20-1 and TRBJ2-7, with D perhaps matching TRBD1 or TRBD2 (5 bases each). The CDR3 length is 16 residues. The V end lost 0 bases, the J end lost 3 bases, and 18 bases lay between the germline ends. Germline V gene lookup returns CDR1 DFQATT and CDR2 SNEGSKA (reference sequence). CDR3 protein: CSARDDSSGRDYEQYF. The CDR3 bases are TGCAGTGCTAGAGACGACTCTTCGGGACGAGACTACGAGCAGTACTTC.

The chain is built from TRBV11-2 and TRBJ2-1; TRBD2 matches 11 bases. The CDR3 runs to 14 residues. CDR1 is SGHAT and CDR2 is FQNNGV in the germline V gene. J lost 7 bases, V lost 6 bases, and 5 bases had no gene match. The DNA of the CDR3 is TGTGCCAGCAGAACTAGCGGGAGTCGAAATGAGCAGTTCTTC. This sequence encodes CASRTSGSRNEQFF.

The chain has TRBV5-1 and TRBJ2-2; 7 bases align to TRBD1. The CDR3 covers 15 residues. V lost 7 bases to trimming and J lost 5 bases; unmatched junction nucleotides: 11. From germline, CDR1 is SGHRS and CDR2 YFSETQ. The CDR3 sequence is CASGSGRDRTGELFF. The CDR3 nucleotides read TGCGCCAGCGGCTCGGGTCGGGACAGAACCGGGGAGCTGTTTTTT.